Below are 2 T cell receptor beta chains sequenced from a single sample in a study of blood T cells in healthy people across ages. A sample-barcoded 5' primer and a J-beta primer mix were used in a second PCR of roughly 7 to 11 cycles. TCRdb independently ran MiXCR on the 5' RACE reads; one entry per CDR3 protein. The data hold fewer than 600,000 distinct CDR3 sequences, with about 26% observed a single time. This same sample was also taken into another study, of T cells of mothers and their children.

The material sequenced was blood. The source of these receptors is a boy aged 2 to 10 in good health.

This chain connects TRBV7-2 to TRBJ1-2; the D is unclear. The CDR3 loop spans 13 amino acids. Germline CDR1 reads SGHTA; CDR2 reads FQGNSA. V was shortened by 5 bases and J by 3 bases, with 10 bases between the two germline ends. The chain's CDR3 is CASSPSVDYGYTF. CDR3 in DNA: TGTGCCAGCAGCCCGTCCGTGGACTATGGCTACACCTTC.

The chain combines TRBV3-1 with TRBJ1-2; no reliable D call. There are 13 residues in the CDR3. V lost 1 base, J lost 6 bases, and 9 bases lay in between. CDR1 and CDR2 from the germline V gene are LGHDT and YNNKEL (reference sequence). The CDR3 bases are TGTGCCAGCAGCCAAGCGCTTCTGCATGGCTACACCTTC. Protein sequence: CASSQALLHGYTF.